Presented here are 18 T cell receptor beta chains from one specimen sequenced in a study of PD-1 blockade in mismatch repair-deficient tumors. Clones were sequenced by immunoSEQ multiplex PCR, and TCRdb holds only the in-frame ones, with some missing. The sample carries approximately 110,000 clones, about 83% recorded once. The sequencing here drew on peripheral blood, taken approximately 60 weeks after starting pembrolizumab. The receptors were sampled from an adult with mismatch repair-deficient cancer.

DNA of the CDR3: TGTGCCAGCAACCTAGCGGGAGGTTACGAGCAGTACTTC. Translated: CASNLAGGYEQYF. V is TRBV7-2 and J is TRBJ2-7; 11 bases align to TRBD2. V was pared by 7 bases and J by 4 bases, with 3 bases of the junction left unmatched. Germline V gene data show CDR1 as SGHTA and CDR2 as FQGNSA. The CDR3 extends over 13 amino acids.

The CDR3, as DNA: TGTGCCAGCAGCCAAGAAGATCGGCCTAATAGGGGGACAGGAAAAACCCAGCAGTACTTC. The encoded protein is CASSQEDRPNRGTGKTQQYF. This chain uses TRBV14 with TRBJ2-7; 8 nucleotides match TRBD1. The CDR3 extends over 20 amino acids. Germline CDR1 is SGHDN and CDR2 is FVKESK. Trimming cost V 0 bases and J 8 bases; bases outside gene matches: 24.

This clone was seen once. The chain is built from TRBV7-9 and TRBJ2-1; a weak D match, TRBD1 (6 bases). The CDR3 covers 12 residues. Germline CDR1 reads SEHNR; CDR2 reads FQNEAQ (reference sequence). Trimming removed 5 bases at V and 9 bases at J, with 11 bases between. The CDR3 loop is CASSPRGIEQFF. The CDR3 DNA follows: TGTGCCAGCAGCCCGAGGGGGATTGAGCAGTTCTTC.

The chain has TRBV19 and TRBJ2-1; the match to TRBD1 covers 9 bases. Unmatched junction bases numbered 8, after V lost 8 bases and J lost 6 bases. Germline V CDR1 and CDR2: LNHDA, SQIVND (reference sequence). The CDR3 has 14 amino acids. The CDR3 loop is CASGQTGGANEQFF. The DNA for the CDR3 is TGTGCCAGTGGTCAGACAGGGGGGGCCAATGAGCAGTTCTTC.

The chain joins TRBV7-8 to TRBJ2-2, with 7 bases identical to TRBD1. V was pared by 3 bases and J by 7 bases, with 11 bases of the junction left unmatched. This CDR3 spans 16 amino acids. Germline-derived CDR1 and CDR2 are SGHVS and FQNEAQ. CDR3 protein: CASSFTGELSYGELFF. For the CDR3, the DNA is TGTGCCAGCAGCTTCACAGGGGAGTTGTCGTACGGGGAGCTGTTTTTT.

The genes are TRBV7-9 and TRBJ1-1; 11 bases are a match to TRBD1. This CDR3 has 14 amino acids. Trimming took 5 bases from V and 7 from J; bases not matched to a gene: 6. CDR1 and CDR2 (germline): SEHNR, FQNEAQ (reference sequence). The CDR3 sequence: CASSQGQGVNEAFF. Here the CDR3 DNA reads TGTGCCAGCAGCCAGGGACAGGGGGTCAATGAAGCTTTCTTT.

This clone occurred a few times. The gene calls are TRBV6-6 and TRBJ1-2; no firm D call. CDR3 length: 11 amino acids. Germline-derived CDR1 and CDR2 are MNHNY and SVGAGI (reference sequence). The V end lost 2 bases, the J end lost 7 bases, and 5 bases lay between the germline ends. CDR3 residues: CASSYGPGYTF. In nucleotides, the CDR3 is TGTGCCAGCAGTTACGGGCCTGGCTACACCTTC.

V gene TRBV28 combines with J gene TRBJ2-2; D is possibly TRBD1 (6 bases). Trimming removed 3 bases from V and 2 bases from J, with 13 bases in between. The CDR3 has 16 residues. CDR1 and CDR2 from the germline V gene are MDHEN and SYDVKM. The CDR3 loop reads CASSFQGQQNTGELFF. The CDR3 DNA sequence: TGTGCCAGCAGTTTTCAGGGACAACAAAACACCGGGGAGCTGTTTTTT.

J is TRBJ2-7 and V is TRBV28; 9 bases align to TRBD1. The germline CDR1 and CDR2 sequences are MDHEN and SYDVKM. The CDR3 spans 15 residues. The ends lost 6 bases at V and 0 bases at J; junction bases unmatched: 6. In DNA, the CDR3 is TGTGCCAGCAGCTCGACGACAGGGGGCTCCTACGAGCAGTACTTC. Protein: CASSSTTGGSYEQYF.

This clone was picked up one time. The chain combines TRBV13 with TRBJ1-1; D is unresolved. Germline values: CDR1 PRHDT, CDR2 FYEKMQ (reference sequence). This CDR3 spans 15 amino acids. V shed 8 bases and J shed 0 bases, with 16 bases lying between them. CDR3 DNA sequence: TGTGCCAGCGCACTCGCTAGTGAGATGAACACTGAAGCTTTCTTT. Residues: CASALASEMNTEAFF.

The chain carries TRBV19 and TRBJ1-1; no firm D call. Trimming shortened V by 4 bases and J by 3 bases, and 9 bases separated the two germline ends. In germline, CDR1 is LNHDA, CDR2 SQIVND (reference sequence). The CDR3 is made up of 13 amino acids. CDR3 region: CASSTDGDTEAFF. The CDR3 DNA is TGTGCCAGTAGTACGGACGGAGACACTGAAGCTTTCTTT.

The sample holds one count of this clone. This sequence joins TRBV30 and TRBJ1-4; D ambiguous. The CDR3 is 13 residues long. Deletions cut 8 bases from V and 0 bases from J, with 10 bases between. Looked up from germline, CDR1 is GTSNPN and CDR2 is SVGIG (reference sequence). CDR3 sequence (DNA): TGTGCCGCGAGTGCCTCAACTAATGAAAAACTGTTTTTT. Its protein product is CAASASTNEKLFF.

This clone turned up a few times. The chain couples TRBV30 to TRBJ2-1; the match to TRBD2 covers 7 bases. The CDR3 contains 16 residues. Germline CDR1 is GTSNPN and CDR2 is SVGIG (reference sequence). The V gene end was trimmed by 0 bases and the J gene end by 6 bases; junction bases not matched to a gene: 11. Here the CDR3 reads CAWSVTSGREINEQFF. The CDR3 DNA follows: TGTGCCTGGAGTGTAACATCCGGGCGGGAGATCAATGAGCAGTTCTTC.

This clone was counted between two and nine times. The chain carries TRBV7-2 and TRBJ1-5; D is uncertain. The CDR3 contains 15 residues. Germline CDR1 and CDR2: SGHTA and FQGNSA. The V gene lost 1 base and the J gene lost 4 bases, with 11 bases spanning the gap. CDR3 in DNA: TGTGCCAGCAGCTTAGACGCGGCAGCTAATCAGCCCCAGCATTTT. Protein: CASSLDAAANQPQHF. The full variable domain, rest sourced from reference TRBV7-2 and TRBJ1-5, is GAGVSQSPSNKVTEKGKDVELRCDPISGHTALYWYRQSLGQGLEFLIYFQGNSAPDKSGLPSDRFSAERTGGSVSTLTIQRTQQEDSAVYLCASSLDAAANQPQHFGDGTRLSIL.

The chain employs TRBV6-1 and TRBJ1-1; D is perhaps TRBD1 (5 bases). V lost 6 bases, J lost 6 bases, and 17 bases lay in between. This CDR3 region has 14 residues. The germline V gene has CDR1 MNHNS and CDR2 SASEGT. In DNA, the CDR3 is TGTGCCAGCAGCTCAGACGGGGGATTTGCTGAAGCTTTCTTT. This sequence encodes CASSSDGGFAEAFF.

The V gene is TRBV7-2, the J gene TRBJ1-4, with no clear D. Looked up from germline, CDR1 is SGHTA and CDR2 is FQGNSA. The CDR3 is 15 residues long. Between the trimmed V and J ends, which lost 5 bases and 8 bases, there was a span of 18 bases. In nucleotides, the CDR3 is TGTGCCAGCAGCCCACCGGTGGGGAGTGTCGAAAAACTGTTTTTT. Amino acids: CASSPPVGSVEKLFF.

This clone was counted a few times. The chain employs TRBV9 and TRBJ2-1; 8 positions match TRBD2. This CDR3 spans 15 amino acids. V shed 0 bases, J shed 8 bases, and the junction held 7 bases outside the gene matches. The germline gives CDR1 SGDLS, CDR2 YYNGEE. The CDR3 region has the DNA TGTGCCAGCAGCGTAGAGGGGACTAGTAGGTATGAGCAGTTCTTC. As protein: CASSVEGTSRYEQFF.

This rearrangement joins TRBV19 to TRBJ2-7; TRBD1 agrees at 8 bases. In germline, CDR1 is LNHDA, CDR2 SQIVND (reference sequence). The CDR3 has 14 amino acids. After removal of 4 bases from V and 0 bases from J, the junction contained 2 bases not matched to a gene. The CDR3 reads CASSTTGDSYEQYF. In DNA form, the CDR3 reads TGTGCCAGTAGTACGACAGGGGACTCCTACGAGCAGTACTTC.